The rows below give T cell receptor beta chains drawn from one sample of a study of glioma-infiltrating T cells. TCRdb fed the multiplex PCR reads into MiXCR, producing one record per CDR3 protein. This sample yields 150,000 to 200,000 distinct CDR3 sequences, of which roughly a third are seen a single time; around 20% belongs to the top ten. The sample comprised glioma tissue, nonneoplastic brain tissue, or PBMCs (not recorded which). The receptors derive from a human donor with low-grade glioma or glioblastoma, undergoing nonglioma brain surgery, or in good health (not recorded which). Both conserved end residues are part of each CDR3. A D gene is named only where the DNA matches it firmly. Clone size appears in some rows only: once, few, many, or a class for an expanded clone.

j_gene: TRBJ2-3; v_gene: TRBV27; d_gene: NA; abundance: many; CDR3nt: TGTGCCAGCAGTTTACTTGGCGGGGGCGCAGGAGATACGCAGTATTTT; CDR3aa: CASSLLGGGAGDTQYF
j_gene: TRBJ2-1; v_gene: TRBV5-6; d_gene: TRBD1; abundance: NA; CDR3nt: TGTGCCAGCAGCTTCCCAACCGGGACAGGGGGCTCGGGTGAGCAGTTCTTC; CDR3aa: CASSFPTGTGGSGEQFF
j_gene: TRBJ2-5; v_gene: TRBV6-2/TRBV6-3; d_gene: NA; abundance: NA; CDR3nt: TGTGCCAGCAGATGTACAGCCCAAGAGACCCAGTACTTC; CDR3aa: CASRCTAQETQYF
j_gene: TRBJ2-5; v_gene: TRBV5-7; d_gene: TRBD1; abundance: NA; CDR3nt: TGTGCCAGCAGCTTCCGGGACAGGGGGCCCCAAGAGACCCAGTCCTTC; CDR3aa: CASSFRDRGPQETQSF
j_gene: TRBJ1-1; v_gene: TRBV7-2; d_gene: NA; abundance: NA; CDR3nt: TGTGCCAGCAGCTTAAGGGCAGTGAACACTGAAGCTTTCTTT; CDR3aa: CASSLRAVNTEAFF
j_gene: TRBJ2-6; v_gene: TRBV2; d_gene: NA; abundance: NA; CDR3nt: TGTGCCAGCAGTGACCGGACAAGCGGGGCCAACGTCCTGACTTTC; CDR3aa: CASSDRTSGANVLTF
j_gene: TRBJ2-1; v_gene: TRBV20-1; d_gene: TRBD2; abundance: NA; CDR3nt: TGCAGTGCCGTAGCGGGAGACAATGAGCAGTTCTTC; CDR3aa: CSAVAGDNEQFF
j_gene: TRBJ2-3; v_gene: TRBV6-1; d_gene: NA; abundance: many; CDR3nt: TGTGCCAGCATATGGGCTGAAGGGACAGATACGCAGTATTTT; CDR3aa: CASIWAEGTDTQYF
j_gene: TRBJ2-3; v_gene: TRBV7-9; d_gene: TRBD2; abundance: few; CDR3nt: TGTGCCAGCAGCTACGGGGGGCTTGGACTAGCGGCAGATACGCAGTATTTT; CDR3aa: CASSYGGLGLAADTQYF
j_gene: TRBJ2-7; v_gene: TRBV4-1; d_gene: NA; abundance: NA; CDR3nt: TGCGCCAGCAGCCAAGACGGGACTTTCGGCGAGCAGTACTTC; CDR3aa: CASSQDGTFGEQYF
j_gene: TRBJ2-3; v_gene: TRBV3-1; d_gene: NA; abundance: many; CDR3nt: TGTGCCAGCAGTTCATTAGGCGGCGGCTATATCACAGATACGCAGTATTTT; CDR3aa: CASSSLGGGYITDTQYF
j_gene: TRBJ2-1; v_gene: TRBV20-1; d_gene: TRBD1; abundance: few; CDR3nt: TGCAGTGCTAGGGGGAAAGGGGGCGCGTTATCCCCCTTCAATGAGCAGTTCTTC; CDR3aa: CSARGKGGALSPFNEQFF
j_gene: TRBJ2-3; v_gene: TRBV29-1; d_gene: TRBD1; abundance: NA; CDR3nt: TGCAGCGTTGACAGGGGGCGAGATCCAGATACGCAGTATTTT; CDR3aa: CSVDRGRDPDTQYF
j_gene: TRBJ2-1; v_gene: TRBV30; d_gene: TRBD2; abundance: few; CDR3nt: TGTGCCTGTACTAGCGGGAGTAGCGAGCAGTTCTTC; CDR3aa: CACTSGSSEQFF
j_gene: TRBJ2-2; v_gene: TRBV30; d_gene: NA; abundance: NA; CDR3nt: TGTGCCTGGGGGACTCTCTACACCGGGGAGCTGTTTTTT; CDR3aa: CAWGTLYTGELFF
j_gene: TRBJ2-3; v_gene: TRBV7-2; d_gene: NA; abundance: many; CDR3nt: TGTGCCAGCAGCTTAGCGTTACTGGGCTCCACAGATACGCAGTATTTT; CDR3aa: CASSLALLGSTDTQYF
j_gene: TRBJ2-2; v_gene: TRBV13; d_gene: NA; abundance: NA; CDR3nt: TGTGCCAGCAGCCGACTAAATTCGAACACCGGGGAGCTGTTTTTT; CDR3aa: CASSRLNSNTGELFF
j_gene: TRBJ2-7; v_gene: TRBV6-1; d_gene: NA; abundance: NA; CDR3nt: TGTGCCAGCAGTACAAGCTACGGAGAGGGAGAGTGGGACGAGCAGTACTTC; CDR3aa: CASSTSYGEGEWDEQYF
j_gene: TRBJ1-2; v_gene: TRBV20-1; d_gene: NA; abundance: many; CDR3nt: TGCAGCCACCAGGGGTTCTATGGCTACACCTTC; CDR3aa: CSHQGFYGYTF
j_gene: TRBJ2-5; v_gene: TRBV5-4; d_gene: NA; abundance: few; CDR3nt: TGTGCCAGCAGCTTTCGTCTCGGACAGCAAGAGACCCAGTACTTC; CDR3aa: CASSFRLGQQETQYF
j_gene: TRBJ2-5; v_gene: TRBV6-2/TRBV6-3; d_gene: TRBD2; abundance: NA; CDR3nt: TGTGCCAGCAGTTACCTTGGACTAGCGGGAGGGAGCGGGGAGACCCAGTACTTC; CDR3aa: CASSYLGLAGGSGETQYF
j_gene: TRBJ2-5; v_gene: TRBV12-3/TRBV12-4; d_gene: TRBD1; abundance: NA; CDR3nt: TGTGCCAGCAGTTTTCGCCCACCGGGACAGGGTTTGGAGACCCAGTACTTC; CDR3aa: CASSFRPPGQGLETQYF